This T cell receptor beta chain came from a study of T cell changes during pregnancy in multiple sclerosis. This table comes from immunoSEQ multiplex PCR, and its TCRdb copy is limited to in-frame clones, with some not included. In the table there are about 52,000 clones, 92% of which are singletons. The V gene's germline CDR1 is LNHDA and CDR2 SQIVND (reference sequence). CDR3 size: 13 residues. V was pared by 7 bases and J by 9 bases, with 11 bases of the junction left unmatched. The TCR was taken from a female donor with multiple sclerosis, enrolled in a pregnancy study. The chain uses TRBV19 and TRBJ1-2; 7 bases are shared with TRBD1. The sample was CD4+ T cells from peripheral blood mononuclear cells, taken in the third trimester of pregnancy. CDR3 in DNA: TGTGCCAGTATGGGGATTACAGGGGACAGCTACACCTTC. Protein product: CASMGITGDSYTF.